The 2 T cell receptor beta chains presented below share a single source sample, sequenced in a study of brain T cells in children with intractable seizures. The assay was immunoSEQ multiplex PCR, and TCRdb's table has in-frame clones only and misses some. The sample has about 64,000 clones, roughly 95% seen once. Sequenced material: peripheral blood, taken at surgery. The receptors stem from a boy in the first two years of life with focal cortical dysplasia and intractable seizures.

V and J are TRBV6-2 or TRBV6-3 and TRBJ2-5; tentatively, D is TRBD1 or TRBD2 (5 bases each). The germline V gene has CDR1 MNHEY and CDR2 SVGEGT. This CDR3 is built from 16 residues. V lost 3 bases, J lost 0 bases, and 14 bases lay in between. The CDR3 protein is CASSYPTGLYQETQYF. As DNA, the CDR3 is TGTGCCAGCAGTTATCCCACAGGACTGTACCAAGAGACCCAGTACTTC.

In nucleotides, the CDR3 is TGCGCCAGCAGCGCTTACAGGGGGTACGAGCAGTACTTC. This gives the protein CASSAYRGYEQYF. The chain links TRBV4-3 to TRBJ2-7; TRBD1 aligns across 8 bases. Per germline, CDR1 LGHNA and CDR2 YSLEER. V shed 5 bases, J shed 4 bases, and the junction held 4 bases outside the gene matches. The CDR3 is 13 amino acids.